Listed below are T cell receptor beta chains from one sample, sequenced in a study of T-cell reconstitution after alpha-beta-depleted transplantation in children. TCRdb re-called the PCR reads with MiXCR, one entry per CDR3 protein. The sample contains 90,000 to 130,000 distinct CDR3 sequences, around a tenth of which appear only once. The source material was PBMCs, sampled before TCRalphabeta/CD19-depleted stem cell transplant. These receptor sequences come from a boy aged 2 to 9 with acute lymphoblastic leukemia, due to receive a stem cell transplant. Each CDR3 is given with its conserved first and last residue. The order of the fields is J gene, V gene, D gene, clone size, CDR3 protein, CDR3 DNA. A D gene is named only where the DNA matches it firmly. Part of the rows lack a size; the others show once, few, many or a class for expanded clones.

TRBJ2-7 TRBV6-1 TRBD2 many CASSQGTREAQYF TGTGCCAGCAGTCAGGGGACTAGGGAGGCGCAGTACTTC
TRBJ2-7 TRBV6-6 TRBD2 NA CASSRGAYEQYF TGTGCCAGCAGCCGGGGGGCCTACGAGCAGTACTTC
TRBJ2-3 TRBV7-6 NA few CASSGHGRTDTQYF TGTGCCAGCAGCGGGCACGGGCGCACAGATACGCAGTATTTT
TRBJ2-6 TRBV20-1 NA few CSAIGASGANVLTF TGCAGTGCTATTGGTGCCTCTGGGGCCAACGTCCTGACTTTC
TRBJ2-1 TRBV20-1 NA few CSARDEGVGHSPNEQFF TGCAGTGCTAGAGATGAAGGAGTGGGACACTCCCCCAATGAGCAGTTCTTC
TRBJ2-6 TRBV10-2 TRBD2 many CASLAGTSGANVLTF TGCGCCAGTTTAGCGGGGACTTCTGGGGCCAACGTCCTGACTTTC
TRBJ2-7 TRBV20-1 TRBD1 few CSAMPTGAPYEQYF TGCAGTGCTATGCCAACAGGGGCCCCGTACGAGCAGTACTTC
TRBJ2-7 TRBV5-6 TRBD1 NA CASSWTGTGDYEQYF TGTGCCAGCAGCTGGACCGGGACAGGGGACTACGAGCAGTACTTC
TRBJ2-1 TRBV12-3/TRBV12-4 TRBD2 many CASSLTGGYNEQFF TGTGCCAGCAGCCTAACGGGGGGCTACAATGAGCAGTTCTTC
TRBJ2-1 TRBV7-2 NA many CASSLRRSYNEQFF TGTGCCAGCAGCTTAAGACGCTCATACAATGAGCAGTTCTTC
TRBJ1-5 TRBV28 NA NA CASSLQVAGAQPQHF TGTGCCAGCAGTTTACAGGTTGCAGGGGCGCAGCCCCAGCATTTT
TRBJ2-3 TRBV10-3 TRBD2 few CAIRAGASTDTQYF TGTGCCATCAGGGCGGGAGCTAGCACAGATACGCAGTATTTT
TRBJ1-5 TRBV5-6 TRBD1 few CASSLFGTELNQPQHF TGTGCCAGCAGCTTGTTCGGGACAGAGCTTAATCAGCCCCAGCATTTT
TRBJ2-2 TRBV7-2 NA few CASSSRRGGELFF TGTGCCAGCAGCTCCCGAAGGGGCGGGGAGCTGTTTTTT
TRBJ2-2 TRBV13 NA NA CASSPWTANTGELFF TGTGCCAGCAGCCCCTGGACAGCTAACACCGGGGAGCTGTTTTTT
TRBJ2-5 TRBV20-1 TRBD2 NA CSAIAGGVQETQYF TGCAGTGCGATAGCGGGAGGGGTCCAAGAGACCCAGTACTTC
TRBJ2-1 TRBV4-1 NA NA CASSQTSSYNEQFF TGCGCCAGCAGCCAAACTAGCTCCTACAATGAGCAGTTCTTC
TRBJ1-1 TRBV7-2 NA few CASRAGGVGTEAFF TGTGCCAGCAGGGCGGGAGGGGTCGGCACTGAAGCTTTCTTT
TRBJ1-1 TRBV12-3/TRBV12-4 NA few CASSLIAGTEAFF TGTGCCAGCAGTTTAATCGCGGGAACTGAAGCTTTCTTT
TRBJ1-1 TRBV20-1 NA many CSARRRGNTEAFF TGCAGTGCTAGGAGGAGGGGGAACACTGAAGCTTTCTTT
TRBJ1-5 TRBV7-2 TRBD1 NA CASSIGGTGSNQPQHF TGTGCCAGCAGCATAGGGGGGACAGGGAGCAATCAGCCCCAGCATTTT
TRBJ2-3 TRBV5-1 NA many CASSLETGSTDTQYF TGCGCCAGCAGCTTGGAAACAGGGAGCACAGATACGCAGTATTTT
TRBJ2-5 TRBV4-1 TRBD2 many CASSQAASLAGETQYF TGCGCCAGCAGCCAAGCTGCTTCACTAGCGGGAGAGACCCAGTACTTC
TRBJ2-3 TRBV5-1 NA few CASSLNEGTTDTQYF TGCGCCAGCAGCTTGAATGAGGGAACCACAGATACGCAGTATTTT
TRBJ2-7 TRBV5-1 NA NA CVSSRTRGGSTVEQYF TGCGTCAGCAGCAGGACTAGAGGGGGCTCTACGGTCGAGCAGTACTTC
TRBJ1-5 TRBV20-1 TRBD1 NA CSAGGTRGGRWGNQPQHF TGCAGTGCTGGGGGGACCAGGGGGGGCCGTTGGGGCAATCAGCCCCAGCATTTT
TRBJ1-1 TRBV29-1 TRBD1 few CSVANRGWNTEAFF TGCAGCGTGGCAAACAGGGGATGGAACACTGAAGCTTTCTTT
TRBJ2-5 TRBV5-1 TRBD1 few CASSQGQGTQETQYF TGCGCCAGCAGCCAGGGACAGGGGACCCAAGAGACCCAGTACTTC
TRBJ2-7 TRBV5-4 NA NA CASSLGPRVGGYSYEQYF TGTGCCAGCAGCTTGGGGCCCCGGGTAGGAGGGTACTCCTACGAGCAGTACTTC
TRBJ1-1 TRBV6-5 NA few CASRSDRAFF TGTGCCAGCAGGTCCGATCGAGCTTTCTTT
TRBJ1-4 TRBV11-2 NA NA CASSLNGGANEKLFF TGTGCCAGCAGCCTCAACGGGGGAGCAAATGAAAAACTGTTTTTT
TRBJ2-5 TRBV2 TRBD1 NA CASSDRGTGDQETQYF TGTGCCAGCAGTGATAGGGGGACAGGCGACCAAGAGACCCAGTACTTC
TRBJ2-1 TRBV15 NA few CATSIGGSSYNEQFF TGTGCCACCAGCATTGGAGGGAGCTCCTACAATGAGCAGTTCTTC
TRBJ2-3 TRBV15 NA few CATSSGRDTQYF TGTGCCACCAGTTCAGGGAGAGATACGCAGTATTTT
TRBJ1-2 TRBV7-9 NA many CASSLAGGRGYTF TGTGCCAGCAGCTTAGCCGGGGGGCGTGGCTACACCTTC
TRBJ2-5 TRBV5-1 NA NA CASSLAWGSQETQYF TGCGCCAGCAGCTTGGCCTGGGGGTCGCAAGAGACCCAGTACTTC
TRBJ1-5 TRBV12-3/TRBV12-4 NA many CASSPIENNQPQHF TGTGCCAGCAGTCCTATTGAAAACAATCAGCCCCAGCATTTT
TRBJ2-1 TRBV9 TRBD2 NA CASSVYASGNEQFF TGTGCCAGCAGCGTATATGCTAGCGGGAATGAGCAGTTCTTC
TRBJ2-2 TRBV29-1 TRBD2 few CSVGGTSGPTGELFF TGCAGCGTCGGAGGGACTAGCGGACCCACCGGGGAGCTGTTTTTT
TRBJ2-7 TRBV12-3/TRBV12-4 NA few CASTSPQGGTYEQYF TGTGCCAGCACCTCACCTCAAGGGGGGACCTACGAGCAGTACTTC
TRBJ2-7 TRBV5-5 TRBD1 NA CASSYAGDRRYEQYF TGTGCCAGCAGCTACGCCGGGGACAGGCGCTACGAGCAGTACTTC
TRBJ2-5 TRBV5-1 NA NA CASSLKGSQETQYF TGCGCCAGCAGCTTGAAGGGGAGTCAAGAGACCCAGTACTTC
TRBJ2-5 TRBV7-6 NA few CASSPRTAKQETQYF TGTGCCAGCAGCCCCCGGACCGCAAAACAAGAGACCCAGTACTTC
TRBJ1-2 TRBV5-1 TRBD1 NA CASSLASGGDYGYTF TGCGCCAGCAGCTTGGCCTCAGGGGGGGACTATGGCTACACCTTC
TRBJ2-5 TRBV6-1 TRBD2 NA CAAPLGSGSRETQYF TGTGCCGCCCCTCTCGGGAGCGGGAGTCGGGAGACCCAGTACTTC
TRBJ2-1 TRBV11-1 NA NA CASSLARSGDSSYNEQFF TGTGCCAGCAGCTTAGCCCGGTCGGGGGACAGCTCCTACAATGAGCAGTTCTTC
TRBJ1-3 TRBV4-3 NA once CASSQGAGTGNTIYF TGCGCCAGCAGCCAAGGAGCAGGGACGGGAAACACCATATATTTT
TRBJ2-1 TRBV7-2 NA few CASSVIVVPPQFF TGTGCCAGCAGCGTTATAGTGGTCCCCCCGCAGTTCTTC
TRBJ1-2 TRBV20-1 NA many CSVRDAGYGYTF TGCAGTGTCCGTGACGCGGGGTATGGCTACACCTTC
TRBJ2-5 TRBV21-1 NA NA CASSKKDQRLQETQYF TGTGCCAGCAGCAAGAAGGATCAGCGGCTCCAAGAGACCCAGTACTTC
TRBJ2-1 TRBV2 NA NA CASGYNEQFF TGTGCCAGCGGCTACAATGAGCAGTTCTTC
TRBJ2-3 TRBV12-3/TRBV12-4 TRBD2 many CASRLAGVTDTQYF TGTGCCAGCAGGTTAGCGGGAGTAACAGATACGCAGTATTTT
TRBJ2-5 TRBV20-1 TRBD1 NA CSAERRDRETQYF TGCAGTGCAGAAAGACGGGACAGAGAGACCCAGTACTTC